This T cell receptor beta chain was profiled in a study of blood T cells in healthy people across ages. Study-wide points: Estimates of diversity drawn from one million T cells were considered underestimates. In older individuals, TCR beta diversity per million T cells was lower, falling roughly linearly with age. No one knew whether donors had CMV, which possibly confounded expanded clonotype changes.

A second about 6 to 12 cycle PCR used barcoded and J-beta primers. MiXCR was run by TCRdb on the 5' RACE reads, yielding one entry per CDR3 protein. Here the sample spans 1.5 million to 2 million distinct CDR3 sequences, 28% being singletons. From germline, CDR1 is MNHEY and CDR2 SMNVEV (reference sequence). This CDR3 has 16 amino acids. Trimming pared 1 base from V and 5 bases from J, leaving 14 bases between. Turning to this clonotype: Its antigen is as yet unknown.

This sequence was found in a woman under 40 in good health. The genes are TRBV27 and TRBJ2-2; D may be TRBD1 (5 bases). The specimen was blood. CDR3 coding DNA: TGTGCCAGCAGTTTATATGGGGCAGTGTGGACCGGGGAGCTGTTTTTT. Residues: CASSLYGAVWTGELFF.